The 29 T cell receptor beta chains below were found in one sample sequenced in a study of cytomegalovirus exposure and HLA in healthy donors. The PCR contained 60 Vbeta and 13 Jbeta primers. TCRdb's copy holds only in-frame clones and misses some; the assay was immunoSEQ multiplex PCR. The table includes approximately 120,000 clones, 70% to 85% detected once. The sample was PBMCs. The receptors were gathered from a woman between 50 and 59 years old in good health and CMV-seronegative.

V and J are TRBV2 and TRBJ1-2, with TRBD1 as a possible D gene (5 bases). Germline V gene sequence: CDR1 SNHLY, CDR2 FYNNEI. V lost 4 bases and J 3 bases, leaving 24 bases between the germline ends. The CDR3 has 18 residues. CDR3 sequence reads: CASSVTSRGGPFDYGYTF. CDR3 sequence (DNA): TGTGCCAGCAGTGTAACCTCGAGGGGAGGACCTTTTGACTATGGCTACACCTTC.

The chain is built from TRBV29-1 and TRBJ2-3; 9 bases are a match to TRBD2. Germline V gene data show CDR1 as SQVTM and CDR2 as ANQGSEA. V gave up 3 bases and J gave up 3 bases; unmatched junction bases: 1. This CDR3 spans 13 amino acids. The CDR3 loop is CSVDSGSTDTQYF. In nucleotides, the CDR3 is TGCAGCGTTGATAGCGGGAGTACAGATACGCAGTATTTT.

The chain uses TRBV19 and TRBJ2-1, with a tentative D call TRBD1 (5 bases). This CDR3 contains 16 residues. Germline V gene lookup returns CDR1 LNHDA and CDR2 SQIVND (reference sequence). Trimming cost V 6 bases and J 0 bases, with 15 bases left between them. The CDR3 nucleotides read TGTGCCAGTAGCCTAAGCAGGGCCATCTCCTACAATGAGCAGTTCTTC. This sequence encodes CASSLSRAISYNEQFF.

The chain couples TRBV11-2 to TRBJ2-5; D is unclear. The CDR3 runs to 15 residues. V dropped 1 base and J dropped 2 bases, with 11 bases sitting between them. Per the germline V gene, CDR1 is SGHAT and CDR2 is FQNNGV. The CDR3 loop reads CASSLVTSAQETQYF. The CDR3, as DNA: TGTGCCAGCAGCTTAGTTACCAGCGCGCAAGAGACCCAGTACTTC.

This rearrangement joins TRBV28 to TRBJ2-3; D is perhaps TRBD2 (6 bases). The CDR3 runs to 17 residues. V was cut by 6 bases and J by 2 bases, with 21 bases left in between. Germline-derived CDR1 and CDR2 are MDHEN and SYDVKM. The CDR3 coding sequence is TGTGCCAGCAGAGAGAGTCGGGACTTGGACCCCACAGATACGCAGTATTTT. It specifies CASRESRDLDPTDTQYF.

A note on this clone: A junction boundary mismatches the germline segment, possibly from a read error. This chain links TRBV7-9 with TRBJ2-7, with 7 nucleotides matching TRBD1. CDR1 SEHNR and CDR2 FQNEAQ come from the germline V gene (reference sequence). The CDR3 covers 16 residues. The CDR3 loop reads CSSSSLAGTAPYEQYF. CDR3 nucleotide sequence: TGTTCCAGCAGCTCTTTAGCCGGGACAGCACCATACGAGCAGTACTTC. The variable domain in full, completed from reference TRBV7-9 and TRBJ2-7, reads DTGVSQNPRHKITKRGQNVTFRCDPISEHNRLYWYRQTLGQGPEFLTYFQNEAQLEKSRLLSDRFSAERPKGSFSTLEIQRTEQGDSAMYLCSSSSLAGTAPYEQYFGPGTRLTVT.

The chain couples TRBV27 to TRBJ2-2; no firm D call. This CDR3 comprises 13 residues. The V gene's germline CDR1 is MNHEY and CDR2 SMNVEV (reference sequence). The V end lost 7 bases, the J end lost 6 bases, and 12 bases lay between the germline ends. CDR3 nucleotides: TGTGCCAGCACGGCAGGCAACGCCGGGGAGCTGTTTTTT. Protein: CASTAGNAGELFF.

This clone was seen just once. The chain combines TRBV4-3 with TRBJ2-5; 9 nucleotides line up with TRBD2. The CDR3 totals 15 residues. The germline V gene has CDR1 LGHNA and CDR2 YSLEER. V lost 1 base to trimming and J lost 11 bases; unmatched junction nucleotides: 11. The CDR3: CASSQVGSGSLEQYF. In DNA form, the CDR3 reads TGCGCCAGCAGCCAAGTAGGTAGCGGGAGTTTGGAGCAGTACTTC.

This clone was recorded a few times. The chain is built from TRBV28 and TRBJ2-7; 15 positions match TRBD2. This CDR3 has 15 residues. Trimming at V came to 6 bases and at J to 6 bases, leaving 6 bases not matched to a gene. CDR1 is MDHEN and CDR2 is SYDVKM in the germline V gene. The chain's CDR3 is CASRRLGLAGGEQYF. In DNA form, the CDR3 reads TGTGCCAGCAGGCGGCTGGGACTAGCGGGAGGCGAGCAGTACTTC.

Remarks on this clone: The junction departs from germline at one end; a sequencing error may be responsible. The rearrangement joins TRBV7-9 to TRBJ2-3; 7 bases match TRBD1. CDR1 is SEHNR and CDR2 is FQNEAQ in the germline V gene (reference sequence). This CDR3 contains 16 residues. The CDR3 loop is CSSSPGTDASTDTQYF. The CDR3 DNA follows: TGTTCCAGCAGCCCAGGGACAGACGCGTCCACAGATACGCAGTATTTT. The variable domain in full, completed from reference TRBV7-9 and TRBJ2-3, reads DTGVSQNPRHKITKRGQNVTFRCDPISEHNRLYWYRQTLGQGPEFLTYFQNEAQLEKSRLLSDRFSAERPKGSFSTLEIQRTEQGDSAMYLCSSSPGTDASTDTQYFGPGTRLTVL.

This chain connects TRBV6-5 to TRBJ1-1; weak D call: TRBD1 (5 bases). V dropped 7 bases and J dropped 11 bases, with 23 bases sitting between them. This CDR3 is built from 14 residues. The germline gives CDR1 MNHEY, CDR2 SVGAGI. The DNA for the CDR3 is TGTGCCAGCATAAACCGGGCTTGGGGGGACGTGGCTTTCTTT. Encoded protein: CASINRAWGDVAFF.

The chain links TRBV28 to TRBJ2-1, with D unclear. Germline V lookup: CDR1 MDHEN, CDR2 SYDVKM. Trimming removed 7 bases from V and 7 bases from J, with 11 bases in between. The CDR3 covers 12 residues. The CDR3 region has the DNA TGTGCCAGCACCCCTCAGCGAAATGAGCAGTTCTTC. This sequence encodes CASTPQRNEQFF.

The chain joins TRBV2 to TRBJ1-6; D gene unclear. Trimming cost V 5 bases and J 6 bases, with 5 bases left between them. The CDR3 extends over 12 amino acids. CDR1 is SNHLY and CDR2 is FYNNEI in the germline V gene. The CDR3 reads CASSYSNSPLHF. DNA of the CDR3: TGTGCCAGCAGTTACAGTAATTCACCCCTCCACTTT.

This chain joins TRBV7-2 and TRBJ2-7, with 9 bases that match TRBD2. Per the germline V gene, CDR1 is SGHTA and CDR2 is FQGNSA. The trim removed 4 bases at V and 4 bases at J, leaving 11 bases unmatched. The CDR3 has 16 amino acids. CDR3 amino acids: CASSSSRLAGAYEQYF. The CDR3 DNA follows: TGTGCCAGCAGCTCCTCTCGTTTAGCGGGAGCTTACGAGCAGTACTTC.

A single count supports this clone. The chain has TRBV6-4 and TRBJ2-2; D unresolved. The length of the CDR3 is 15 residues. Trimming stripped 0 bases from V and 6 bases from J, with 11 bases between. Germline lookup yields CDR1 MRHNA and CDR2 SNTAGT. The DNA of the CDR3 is TGTGCCAGCAGTGACTCTGGAGATGCGGCCGGGGAGCTGTTTTTT. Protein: CASSDSGDAAGELFF.

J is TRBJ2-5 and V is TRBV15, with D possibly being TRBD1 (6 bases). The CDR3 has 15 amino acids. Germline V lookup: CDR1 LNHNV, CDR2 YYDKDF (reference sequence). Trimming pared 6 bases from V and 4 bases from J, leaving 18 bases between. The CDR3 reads CATREELGGSETQYF. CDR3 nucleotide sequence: TGTGCCACCAGGGAGGAGTTAGGGGGTTCAGAGACCCAGTACTTC.

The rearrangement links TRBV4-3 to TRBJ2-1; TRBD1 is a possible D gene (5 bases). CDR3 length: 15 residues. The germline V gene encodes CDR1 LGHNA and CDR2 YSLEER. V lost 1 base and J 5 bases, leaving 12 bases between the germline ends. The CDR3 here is CASSQGGGNNNEQFF. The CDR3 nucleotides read TGCGCCAGCAGCCAAGGGGGCGGTAACAACAATGAGCAGTTCTTC.

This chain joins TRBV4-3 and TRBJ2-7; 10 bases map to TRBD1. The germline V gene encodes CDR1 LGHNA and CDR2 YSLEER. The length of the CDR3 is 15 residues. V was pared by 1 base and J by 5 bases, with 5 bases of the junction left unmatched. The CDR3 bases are TGCGCCAGCAGCCAAGGGGCTGGGACAGGGGACGAGCAGTACTTC. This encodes CASSQGAGTGDEQYF.

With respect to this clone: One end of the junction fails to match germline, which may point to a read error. The CDR3 loop is CASRRYRETPYGQYF. The CDR3, as DNA: TGTGCCAGCAGACGATACCGGGAGACGCCCTACGGGCAGTACTTC. The chain links TRBV9 to TRBJ2-7, with D possibly matching TRBD2 (6 bases). This CDR3 has 15 amino acids. In germline, CDR1 is SGDLS, CDR2 YYNGEE. The entire variable domain, with the rest obtained from reference TRBV9 and TRBJ2-7, is as follows: DSGVTQTPKHLITATGQRVTLRCSPRSGDLSVYWYQQSLDQGLQFLIQYYNGEERAKGNILERFSAQQFPDLHSELNLSSLELGDSALYFCASRRYRETPYGQYFGPGTRLTVT.

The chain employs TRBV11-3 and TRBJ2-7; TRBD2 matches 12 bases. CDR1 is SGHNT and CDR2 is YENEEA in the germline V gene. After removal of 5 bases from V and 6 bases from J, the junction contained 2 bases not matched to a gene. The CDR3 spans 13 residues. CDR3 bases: TGTGCCAGCAGCGTACTAGCGGGAGGCGAGCAGTACTTC. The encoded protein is CASSVLAGGEQYF.

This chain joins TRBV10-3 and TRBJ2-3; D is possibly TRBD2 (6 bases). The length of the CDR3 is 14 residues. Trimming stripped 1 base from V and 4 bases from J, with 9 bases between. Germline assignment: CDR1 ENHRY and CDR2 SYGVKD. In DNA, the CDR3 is TGTGCCATCAGTGAGTTCGGGAGCTCAGATACGCAGTATTTT. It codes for CAISEFGSSDTQYF.

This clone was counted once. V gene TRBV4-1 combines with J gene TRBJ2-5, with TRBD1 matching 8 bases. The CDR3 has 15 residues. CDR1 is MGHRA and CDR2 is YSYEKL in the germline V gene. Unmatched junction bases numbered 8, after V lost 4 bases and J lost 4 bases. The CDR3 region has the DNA TGCGCCAGCAGCCCTCGTGGACAGGGCATAGAGACCCAGTACTTC. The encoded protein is CASSPRGQGIETQYF.

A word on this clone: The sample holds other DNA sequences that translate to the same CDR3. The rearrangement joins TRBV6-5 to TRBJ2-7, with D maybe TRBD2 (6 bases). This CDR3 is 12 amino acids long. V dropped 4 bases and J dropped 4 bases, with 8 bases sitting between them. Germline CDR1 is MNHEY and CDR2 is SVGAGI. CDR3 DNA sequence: TGTGCCAGCAGTTCCGGGAGTTACGAGCAGTACTTC. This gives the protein CASSSGSYEQYF.

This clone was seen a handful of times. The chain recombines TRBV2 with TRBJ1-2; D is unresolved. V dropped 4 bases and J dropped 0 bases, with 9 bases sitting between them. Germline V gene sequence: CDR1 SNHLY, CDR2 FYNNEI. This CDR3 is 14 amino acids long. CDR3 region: CASSGLQANYGYTF. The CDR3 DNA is TGTGCCAGCAGTGGACTGCAAGCTAACTATGGCTACACCTTC. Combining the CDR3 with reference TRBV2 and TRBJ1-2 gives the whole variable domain EPEVTQTPSHQVTQMGQEVILRCVPISNHLYFYWYRQILGQKVEFLVSFYNNEISEKSEIFDDQFSVERPDGSNFTLKIRSTKLEDSAMYFCASSGLQANYGYTFGSGTRLTVV.

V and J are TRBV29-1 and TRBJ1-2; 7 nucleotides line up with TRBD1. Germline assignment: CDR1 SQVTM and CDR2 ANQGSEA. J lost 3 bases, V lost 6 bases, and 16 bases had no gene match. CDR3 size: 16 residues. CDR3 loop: CSVTSPGQSHHYGYTF. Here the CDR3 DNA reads TGCAGCGTGACGAGTCCGGGACAGTCCCACCACTATGGCTACACCTTC.

For the CDR3, the DNA is TGTGCCAGCAGCTTAGATGGAGTCGGCGGACTAGCGGCAAATGAGCAGTTCTTC. This translates into CASSLDGVGGLAANEQFF. This chain uses TRBV7-2 with TRBJ2-1, with TRBD2 matching over 10 bases. The germline gives CDR1 SGHTA, CDR2 FQGNSA. V trimming: 1 base; J trimming: 7 bases; junction bases outside the gene matches: 13. This CDR3 is 18 amino acids long.

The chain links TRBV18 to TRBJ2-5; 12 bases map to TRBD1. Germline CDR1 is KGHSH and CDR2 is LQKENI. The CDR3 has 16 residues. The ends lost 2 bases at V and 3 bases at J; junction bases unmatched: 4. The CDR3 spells CASSPTGTGGEETQYF. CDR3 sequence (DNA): TGTGCCAGCTCACCAACCGGGACAGGGGGCGAAGAGACCCAGTACTTC. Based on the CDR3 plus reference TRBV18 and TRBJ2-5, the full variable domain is NAGVMQNPRHLVRRRGQEARLRCSPMKGHSHVYWYRQLPEEGLKFMVYLQKENIIDESGMPKERFSAEFPKEGPSILRIQQVVRGDSAAYFCASSPTGTGGEETQYFGPGTRLLVL.

The CDR3, as DNA: TGTGCCAGCAGTGTTGAGGGAGTTCGGACCGGGGAGCTGTTTTTT. Its protein is CASSVEGVRTGELFF. The rearrangement joins TRBV2 to TRBJ2-2; tentative D call: TRBD2 (5 bases). The CDR3 is made up of 15 amino acids. The germline V gene encodes CDR1 SNHLY and CDR2 FYNNEI. The germline V and J ends were trimmed by 4 bases and 5 bases, with 14 bases remaining between them.

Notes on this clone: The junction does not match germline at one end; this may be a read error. Here the CDR3 reads CAGSQYYRGGKNIQYF. The CDR3 nucleotides are TGTGCCGGCAGCCAATACTACAGAGGGGGCAAAAACATTCAGTACTTC. The gene calls are TRBV14 and TRBJ2-4, with D perhaps matching TRBD1 (6 bases). The CDR3 sequence is 16 residues long. Germline V gene data show CDR1 as SGHDN and CDR2 as FVKESK. Filled out from reference TRBV14 and TRBJ2-4, the complete variable domain reads EAGVTQFPSHSVIEKGQTVTLRCDPISGHDNLYWYRRVMGKEIKFLLHFVKESKQDESGMPNNRFLAERTGGTYSTLKVQPAELEDSGVYFCAGSQYYRGGKNIQYFGAGTRLSVL.